At least ten counts were recorded for the clone carrying this T cell receptor (beta chain). The antigen is unknown. This entry comes from a study of Graves' ophthalmopathy and Graves' hyperthyroidism. Whole-study context: The authors collected peripheral blood at initial diagnosis, before any treatment.

Study-wide findings and caveats: Blood was where most expanded thyroid clonotypes above 0.001 frequency also turned up.

RNA transcripts were the template, and TCR beta CDR3 regions were amplified from them. HTBI primers served in a first-round RT-PCR, which a second-round multiplex PCR followed. TCRdb independently ran MiXCR on the multiplex PCR reads; one entry per CDR3 protein. The sample contains 150,000 to 200,000 distinct CDR3 sequences, approximately 40% of which appear only once. The germline V gene encodes CDR1 ENHRY and CDR2 SYGVKD. The CDR3 is 13 residues long. Trimming pared 7 bases from V and 3 bases from J, leaving 12 bases between. No donor had other autoimmune disease, uncontrolled infection, pregnancy or lactation. Diagnosis relied on clinical symptoms, serum thyroxine, TRAb, thyroid ultrasound and orbital computed tomography.

The receptor was derived from a man between 25 and 39 years old with Graves' ophthalmopathy. The chain recombines TRBV10-3 with TRBJ1-1; D may be TRBD1 (6 bases). Sequenced: peripheral blood. CDR3 DNA: TGTGCCATCACACCGGACAGTTACACTGAAGCTTTCTTT. This encodes CAITPDSYTEAFF.